These 5 T cell receptor beta chains were all obtained from the same sample, sequenced in a study of cytomegalovirus exposure and HLA in healthy donors. It was with 60 Vbeta and 13 Jbeta primers that the PCR ran. Only in-frame clones appear in the TCRdb table, and some are missing; sequencing was by immunoSEQ multiplex PCR. Altogether 150,000 to 200,000 clones are present, 85% to 90% being singletons, with the ten largest covering approximately 2%. Sequenced sample: PBMCs. These receptors originate from a woman between 18 and 30 years old in good health and CMV-seronegative.

This clone was observed a single time. J is TRBJ2-2 and V is TRBV7-8; 8 bases map to TRBD1. Per the germline V gene, CDR1 is SGHVS and CDR2 is FQNEAQ. The CDR3 has 12 residues. The trim removed 5 bases at V and 13 bases at J, leaving 6 bases unmatched. The CDR3 sequence is CASSPDRGGLFF. Written as DNA, the CDR3 is TGTGCCAGCAGCCCAGACAGGGGAGGGCTGTTTTTT.

The CDR3 spells CASSVATGQEAFF. The CDR3 DNA is TGTGCCAGCAGCGTAGCTACAGGACAGGAAGCTTTCTTT. The J gene is TRBJ1-1, the V gene TRBV9; perhaps TRBD1 as D (6 bases). V lost 0 bases and J 8 bases, leaving 11 bases between the germline ends. The CDR3 consists of 13 residues. Germline-derived CDR1 and CDR2 are SGDLS and YYNGEE. The full variable domain, its missing parts supplied by reference TRBV9 and TRBJ1-1, is DSGVTQTPKHLITATGQRVTLRCSPRSGDLSVYWYQQSLDQGLQFLIQYYNGEERAKGNILERFSAQQFPDLHSELNLSSLELGDSALYFCASSVATGQEAFFGQGTRLTVV.

V usage is TRBV4-2 and J usage is TRBJ2-5, with 10 bases fitting TRBD2. J gave up 11 bases and V 2 bases, and 11 bases lay outside the gene matches. The germline gives CDR1 LGHNA, CDR2 YNFKEQ. The CDR3 covers 15 residues. The CDR3 DNA reads TGTGCCAGCAGCCAACGTAGCGGGGGGCCTAGGGAGCAGTACTTC. This gives the protein CASSQRSGGPREQYF.

This clone was seen a few times. The rearrangement uses TRBV6-1 and TRBJ1-3, with unresolved D. V was cut by 2 bases and J by 0 bases, with 14 bases left in between. Germline CDR1 reads MNHNS; CDR2 reads SASEGT. The CDR3 has 17 residues. CDR3 DNA: TGTGCCAGCAGTGAAATCGGAGGCACGTACTCTGGAAACACCATATATTTT. Translating it yields CASSEIGGTYSGNTIYF.

This sequence joins TRBV18 and TRBJ1-3, with D unclear. Germline V gene data show CDR1 as KGHSH and CDR2 as LQKENI. Trimming took 1 base from V and 0 from J, leaving 13 bases between them. This CDR3 has 17 residues. CDR3: CASSPLLAESSGNTIYF. In nucleotides, the CDR3 is TGTGCCAGCTCACCACTCCTCGCCGAGAGCTCTGGAAACACCATATATTTT.